This T cell receptor (beta chain) was obtained from a study of OX40 agonist ivuxolimab in advanced cancers. This CDR3 is 13 amino acids long. The germline gives CDR1 SNHLY, CDR2 FYNNEI. V dropped 5 bases and J dropped 2 bases, with 8 bases sitting between them. Using immunoSEQ multiplex PCR, the repertoire was profiled, and TCRdb retains in-frame clones only, with some absent. The table lists 150,000 to 170,000 clones, around 94% of them singletons, with around 0.33% in the top ten. The chain links TRBV2 to TRBJ2-3; the D gene is possibly TRBD2 (6 bases). The clonotype originates from an adult with an advanced solid tumor such as melanoma, head and neck, liver or kidney cancer. Sample: CD4+ or CD8+ T cells sorted from blood, taken in a trial of the OX40 agonist ivuxolimab. The CDR3 region is CASSPDYTDTQYF. As DNA, the CDR3 is TGTGCCAGCAGTCCGGACTACACAGATACGCAGTATTTT.